The entry that follows covers one T cell receptor (beta chain) sequence. The target antigen is unknown. This record belongs to a study of identical twins. Study conclusions and caveats: One should note that invariant MAIT and iNKT cells could partly confound zero-insertion analyses.

Using its own MiXCR run on the 5' RACE reads, TCRdb lists one record per CDR3 protein. This sample has around 1.7 million distinct CDR3 sequences, with about 31% found just once. The CDR3 covers 16 residues. CDR1 is LGHNA, CDR2 YNFKEQ, per germline. The V and J ends lost 5 bases and 4 bases, in that order; junction bases with no gene match: 11. Sequencing was performed on cord blood. The receptor comes from a newborn girl in good health. This chain links TRBV4-2 with TRBJ2-1; 7 bases align to TRBD2. In nucleotides, the CDR3 is TGTGCCAGCAGCTCGGGGAAGGCGCGGGGGTACAATGAGCAGTTCTTC. Protein sequence: CASSSGKARGYNEQFF.